The 10 T cell receptor beta chains below all came from one sample that was sequenced in a study of cytomegalovirus exposure and HLA in healthy donors. Primers for the PCR totalled 60 Vbeta and 13 Jbeta. TCRdb keeps only in-frame clones here, not all; method: immunoSEQ multiplex PCR. The repertoire holds more than 200,000 clones, with more than 75% as singletons. Sequencing used PBMCs. The receptors were sampled from a man aged 35-49 years in good health and CMV-seropositive.

The chain employs TRBV7-9 and TRBJ1-3; the D is unclear. CDR1 is SEHNR, CDR2 FQNEAQ, per germline (reference sequence). The CDR3 runs to 14 residues. V lost 5 bases to trimming and J lost 1 base, with 9 bases between them. This CDR3 is CASSPGTSGNTIYF. The CDR3 nucleotides are TGTGCCAGCAGCCCGGGAACGTCTGGAAACACCATATATTTT.

Concerning this clone itself: The junction does not match germline at one end; this may be a read error. The CDR3 DNA reads TGTTCCAGCAGCGCGCCGACAGGCTGGAGCTCCTACGAGCAGTACTTC. This gives the protein CSSSAPTGWSSYEQYF. The chain has TRBV7-9 and TRBJ2-7; D might be TRBD1 (6 bases). The CDR3 length is 16 residues. The germline CDR1 and CDR2 sequences are SEHNR and FQNEAQ (reference sequence).

This chain uses TRBV5-6 with TRBJ2-7; possible D gene TRBD2, 6 bases. V was pared by 4 bases and J by 9 bases, with 14 bases between. Looked up from germline, CDR1 is SGHDT and CDR2 is YYEEEE. This CDR3 spans 12 amino acids. The CDR3 DNA reads as TGTGCCAGCAGCCCTCGAGTGGGAGGGCAGTACGTC. Translation: CASSPRVGGQYV.

This chain links TRBV6-5 with TRBJ2-2, with D possibly TRBD1 on 6 matching bases. Trimming stripped 6 bases from V and 2 bases from J, with 13 bases between. This CDR3 is built from 15 residues. Per germline, CDR1 MNHEY and CDR2 SVGAGI. The CDR3 DNA reads as TGTGCCAGCAGCCAAGGGACATTAAACACCGGGGAGCTGTTTTTT. Its protein product is CASSQGTLNTGELFF.

The V gene is TRBV28, the J gene TRBJ1-2; 7 nucleotides line up with TRBD1. Losses at the gene ends were 1 base for V and 7 bases for J; bases not matched to a gene: 6. In germline, CDR1 is MDHEN, CDR2 SYDVKM. The CDR3 contains 14 residues. CDR3 in amino acids: CASSLSGTASGYTF. In DNA, the CDR3 is TGTGCCAGCAGTTTATCCGGGACAGCCTCTGGCTACACCTTC.

The chain joins TRBV27 to TRBJ2-2, with 7 nucleotides matching TRBD2. After removal of 8 bases from V and 2 bases from J, the junction contained 11 bases not matched to a gene. Germline V gene sequence: CDR1 MNHEY, CDR2 SMNVEV (reference sequence). The CDR3 is 16 residues long. Written as DNA, the CDR3 is TGTGCCAGCCGGGGGAGGGAGACTTTTAACACCGGGGAGCTGTTTTTT. Translation gives CASRGRETFNTGELFF.

V and J are TRBV5-1 and TRBJ1-2; the match to TRBD1 covers 9 bases. CDR1 is SGHRS, CDR2 YFSETQ, per germline. This CDR3 has 14 amino acids. V lost 5 bases and J lost 0; bases outside the gene matches: 2. The CDR3: CASSRDRANYGYTF. CDR3 nucleotide sequence: TGCGCCAGCAGTCGGGACAGGGCTAACTATGGCTACACCTTC. Full variable domain (outside the CDR3, taken from reference TRBV5-1 and TRBJ1-2): KAGVTQTPRYLIKTRGQQVTLSCSPISGHRSVSWYQQTPGQGLQFLFEYFSETQRNKGNFPGRFSGRQFSNSRSEMNVSTLELGDSALYLCASSRDRANYGYTFGSGTRLTVV.

Only a few counts were recorded for this clone. The chain joins TRBV5-1 to TRBJ1-1; 9 nucleotides align to TRBD1. This CDR3 region has 15 residues. Losses at the gene ends were 4 bases for V and 0 bases for J; bases not matched to a gene: 4. Per germline, CDR1 SGHRS and CDR2 YFSETQ. The DNA of the CDR3 is TGCGCCAGCAGCAGGACAGGGGTTTTGAACACTGAAGCTTTCTTT. Amino acid sequence: CASSRTGVLNTEAFF.

This chain uses TRBV7-2 with TRBJ2-1; the match to TRBD2 covers 7 bases. This CDR3 spans 16 amino acids. The V gene's germline CDR1 is SGHTA and CDR2 FQGNSA. Trimming cost V 3 bases and J 4 bases; bases outside gene matches: 9. The CDR3 loop reads CASSFLPSGSYNEQFF. The CDR3 nucleotides read TGTGCCAGCAGCTTTCTGCCTAGCGGTTCATACAATGAGCAGTTCTTC.

The chain recombines TRBV30 with TRBJ1-1; the match to TRBD1 covers 8 bases. Losses at the gene ends were 0 bases for V and 5 bases for J; bases not matched to a gene: 8. CDR1 GTSNPN and CDR2 SVGIG come from the germline V gene (reference sequence). CDR3 size: 15 residues. The CDR3 region is CAWSVLQGATTEAFF. Here the CDR3 DNA reads TGTGCCTGGAGTGTACTGCAGGGGGCAACGACTGAAGCTTTCTTT.